The entry that follows covers one TCR beta chain sequence. The sample originates from a study of blood T cell repertoires in COVID-19. As originally analysed: Researchers report that nucleated cell counts were estimated from reference gene primer amplification. Libraries were prepared by immunoSEQ multiplex PCR; TCRdb keeps only in-frame clonotypes and omits some of them. That table gives V, J and clone size, and the DNA gave D and trimming. The sample consists of about 380,000 clones, approximately 88% of them appearing once. The CDR3 runs 15 residues. V gave up 3 bases and J gave up 0 bases; unmatched junction bases: 5. Germline V gene sequence: CDR1 DFQATT, CDR2 SNEGSKA (reference sequence).

The TCR comes from a man in his forties with acute or convalescent COVID-19. The gene calls are TRBV20-1 and TRBJ1-5; TRBD1 aligns across 7 bases. Sequenced sample: peripheral blood. The CDR3 is CSASRQGNSNQPQHF. The CDR3 DNA reads TGCAGTGCTAGTAGACAGGGAAATAGCAATCAGCCCCAGCATTTT.